This T cell receptor beta chain was captured by sequencing in a study of shared clonotypes between healthy human individuals. Study-wide background: Donors consisted of a couple of women and a few men between 18 and 49. General study results and limits: Sampling involved blood alone; tissue repertoires likely differ.

Sequencing was performed with immunoSEQ multiplex PCR; in TCRdb, only in-frame clones are kept and a portion is missing. Among about 2 million clones listed, 85% to 95% were seen once. Both subsets, CD45RA+ naive and CD45RA-negative memory, were split from the CD4+ cells. Comments on this clone: What it binds is unknown.

V lost 4 bases and J lost 6; bases outside the gene matches: 10. Germline V CDR1 and CDR2: MGHRA, YSYEKL. This CDR3 has 18 amino acids. The TCR comes from a man between 18 and 35 years old in good health. Material: naive CD4+ T cells sorted from blood. Subset described: CD45RA+ positively selected. V and J are TRBV4-1 and TRBJ2-2; 14 positions match TRBD2. In DNA form, the CDR3 reads TGCGCCAGCAGCCGTCCCCCCGGGACTAGCGGGAGAGCCGGGGAGCTGTTTTTT. It yields the protein CASSRPPGTSGRAGELFF.